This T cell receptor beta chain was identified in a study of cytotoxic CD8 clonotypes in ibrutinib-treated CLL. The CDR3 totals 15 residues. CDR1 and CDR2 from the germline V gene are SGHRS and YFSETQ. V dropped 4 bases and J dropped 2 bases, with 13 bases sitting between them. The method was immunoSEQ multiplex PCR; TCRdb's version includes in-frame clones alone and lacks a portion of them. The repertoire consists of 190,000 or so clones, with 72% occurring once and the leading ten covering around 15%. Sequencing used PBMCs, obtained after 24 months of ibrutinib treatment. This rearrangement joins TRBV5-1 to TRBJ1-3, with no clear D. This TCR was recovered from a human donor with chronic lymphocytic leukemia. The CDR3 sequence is CASSVMGWTGNTIYF. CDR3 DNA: TGCGCCAGCAGCGTGATGGGGTGGACTGGAAACACCATATATTTT.